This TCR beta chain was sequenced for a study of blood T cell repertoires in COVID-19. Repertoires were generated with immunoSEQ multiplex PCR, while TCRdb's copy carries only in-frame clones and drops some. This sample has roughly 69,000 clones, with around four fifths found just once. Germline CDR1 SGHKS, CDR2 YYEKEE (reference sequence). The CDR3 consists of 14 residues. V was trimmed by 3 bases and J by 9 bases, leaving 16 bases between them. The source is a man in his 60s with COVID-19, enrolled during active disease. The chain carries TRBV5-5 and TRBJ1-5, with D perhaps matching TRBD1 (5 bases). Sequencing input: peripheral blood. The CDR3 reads CASSSPPGGGPQHF. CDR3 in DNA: TGTGCCAGCAGCTCACCCCCGGGCGGGGGGCCCCAGCATTTT.